Listed below are T cell receptor beta chains from one sample, sequenced in a study of cytomegalovirus exposure and HLA in healthy donors. Data came from immunoSEQ multiplex PCR; TCRdb stores just in-frame clones and leaves some out. The sample shows 90,000 to 150,000 clones, 88% of them seen only once. Source material: PBMCs. Receptor source: a man aged 18 to 29 in good health and CMV-seronegative. CDR3s include the opening cysteine and the closing phenylalanine or tryptophan. D genes are given only for firm matches. Clone size appears in some rows only: once, few, many, or a class for an expanded clone.

>TRBV28|TRBJ2-7|-|15|-
CASSLRGAGNYEQYF
TGTGCCAGCAGTTTACGGGGGGCCGGAAATTACGAGCAGTACTTC
>TRBV19|TRBJ2-1|-|15|-
CASSPLGGVTGEQFF
TGTGCCAGTAGCCCATTGGGGGGAGTAACGGGTGAGCAGTTCTTC
>TRBV27|TRBJ2-3|-|16|-
CASSLRLIRSTDTQYF
TGTGCCAGCAGTCTCCGTTTAATCAGAAGCACAGATACGCAGTATTTT
>TRBV7-9|TRBJ1-5|TRBD1|14|-
CASSSGQGTSPQHF
TGTGCCAGCAGCTCCGGACAGGGGACATCGCCCCAGCATTTT
>TRBV5-6|TRBJ2-5|TRBD2|14|-
CASSQTSGQETQYF
TGTGCCAGCAGTCAGACTAGCGGGCAAGAGACCCAGTACTTC
>TRBV27|TRBJ2-3|TRBD1|17|-
CASSLSFLGQGTDTQYF
TGTGCCAGCAGTTTATCTTTCCTGGGACAGGGAACAGATACGCAGTATTTT
>TRBV28|TRBJ2-1|TRBD2|17|-
CASSKRTSGGSYNEQFF
TGTGCCAGCAGCAAACGGACTAGCGGGGGATCCTACAATGAGCAGTTCTTC
>TRBV6-5|TRBJ1-1|-|13|-
CASRRTVNTEAFF
TGTGCCAGCAGGAGGACAGTGAACACTGAAGCTTTCTTT
>TRBV28|TRBJ2-1|-|16|-
CASSKTRDTRNNEQFF
TGTGCCAGCAGTAAGACGAGGGACACGCGAAACAATGAGCAGTTCTTC
>TRBV19|TRBJ2-5|TRBD2|16|-
CASSISGGGLGETQYF
TGTGCCAGTAGTATTTCCGGGGGGGGCCTGGGTGAGACCCAGTACTTC
>TRBV14|TRBJ2-7|-|16|-
CASSLSTGLKGLEQYF
TGTGCCAGCAGCCTCTCAACAGGGCTGAAAGGACTCGAGCAGTACTTC
>TRBV28|TRBJ1-4|TRBD1|14|few
CASSLRGGNEKLFF
TGTGCCAGCAGTTTACGAGGGGGCAACGAAAAACTGTTTTTT
>TRBV18|TRBJ2-1|-|13|-
CASSPLKTGEQFF
TGTGCCAGCTCACCGTTAAAGACGGGTGAGCAGTTCTTC
>TRBV6-1|TRBJ1-6|-|15|-
CASSEDRGNNSPLHF
TGTGCCAGCAGTGAGGACAGAGGAAATAATTCACCCCTCCACTTT
>TRBV2|TRBJ1-2|TRBD1|13|few
CASGRQGNYGYTF
TGTGCCAGCGGAAGACAGGGAAACTATGGCTACACCTTC
>TRBV11-2|TRBJ2-2|TRBD2|16|-
CASSFSRGMLTGELFF
TGTGCCAGCAGCTTTTCGCGGGGGATGTTGACCGGGGAGCTGTTTTTT
>TRBV7-2|TRBJ2-3|TRBD2|16|-
CASSSRLAGTHDTQYF
TGTGCCAGCAGTTCCAGACTAGCGGGAACACACGATACGCAGTATTTT
>TRBV4-1|TRBJ2-1|TRBD2|15|-
CASSQVSAGVNEQFF
TGCGCCAGCAGCCAAGTATCAGCGGGAGTGAATGAGCAGTTCTTC
>TRBV4-1|TRBJ2-2|TRBD2|17|-
CASSQGGTGANTGELFF
TGCGCCAGCAGCCAGGGGGGGACGGGCGCGAACACCGGGGAGCTGTTTTTT
>TRBV28|TRBJ1-2|-|14|-
CASSAGRGVYGYTF
TGTGCCAGCAGCGCGGGCCGTGGGGTCTATGGCTACACCTTC
>TRBV19|TRBJ1-1|-|11|-
CASKGVTEAFF
TGTGCCAGTAAAGGGGTCACTGAAGCTTTCTTT
>TRBV12-5|TRBJ2-1|-|13|-
CASGVDRYNEQFF
TGTGCTAGTGGTGTGGACAGATACAATGAGCAGTTCTTC
>TRBV5-1|TRBJ2-7|-|12|-
CASSPGTYEQYF
TGCGCCAGCAGCCCCGGGACCTACGAGCAGTACTTC
>TRBV7-2|TRBJ2-7|-|15|-
CASSLRTGRGYEQYF
TGTGCCAGCAGCTTAAGAACAGGGCGAGGCTACGAGCAGTACTTC